Listed below are T cell receptor beta chains from one sample, sequenced in a study of blood T cell repertoires in COVID-19. Sequenced by immunoSEQ multiplex PCR; TCRdb stores in-frame clones only, minus some. This table holds 200,000 to 300,000 clones, roughly 86% found once. Specimen: PBMCs or T cells enriched from blood (not recorded which). These receptors were obtained from a woman between 50 and 59 years old who had recovered from COVID-19. Both conserved end residues are part of each CDR3. Fields, in order: J gene, D gene, clone size, V gene, CDR3 DNA, CDR3 protein. A D gene is named only where the DNA matches it firmly. Clone size is not always given. Where it is, it says once, few, many or a class for expanded clones.

TRBJ2-2,NA,few,TRBV4-3,TGCGCCAGCAGCCACCAGACAGCCGGGGAGCTGTTTTTT,CASSHQTAGELFF
TRBJ1-1,NA,NA,TRBV18,TGTGCCAGCTCACCACAGGGGGTGAACACTGAAGCTTTCTTT,CASSPQGVNTEAFF
TRBJ2-4,TRBD1,NA,TRBV19,TGTGCCAGTAGTATAGGGACAGGGGGCGCAAAAAACATTCAGTACTTC,CASSIGTGGAKNIQYF
TRBJ1-2,TRBD1,NA,TRBV6-5,TGTGCCAGCAGTTCCCGCAGGACAGGGGCACGCGGCTACACCTTC,CASSSRRTGARGYTF
TRBJ2-7,TRBD1,NA,TRBV5-6,TGTGCCAGCAGCTGGACGACAGGGAGATACGAGCAGTACTTC,CASSWTTGRYEQYF
TRBJ1-2,NA,NA,TRBV15,TGTGCCACCAGCAGGAACAGAGATGGGAGCTATGGCTACACCTTC,CATSRNRDGSYGYTF
TRBJ2-7,NA,NA,TRBV28,TGTGCCAGCAGTGAACCGGGACCGCGACAGGTGCAGTACTTC,CASSEPGPRQVQYF
TRBJ2-7,NA,NA,TRBV28,TGTGCCAGCAGGCCGTCGGACAGTTTCTACGAGCAGTACTTC,CASRPSDSFYEQYF
TRBJ1-4,NA,NA,TRBV20-1,TGCAGTGCAAAACAGGGCGCAAAACTGTTTTTT,CSAKQGAKLFF
TRBJ1-1,NA,NA,TRBV21-1,TGTGCCAGCAGCACCTCGGACAGGGCGAACACTGAAGCTTTCTTT,CASSTSDRANTEAFF
TRBJ2-5,TRBD2,NA,TRBV3-1/TRBV3-2,TGTGCCAGCAGCCAAGAAAGGGGACTAGCGGGGGGGAAGGAGACCCAGTACTTC,CASSQERGLAGGKETQYF
TRBJ2-7,TRBD2,NA,TRBV3-1/TRBV3-2,TGTGCCAGCAGCCAAGCCTGGCGGGGGAGCTCCTACGAGCAGTACTTC,CASSQAWRGSSYEQYF
TRBJ1-1,NA,NA,TRBV29-1,TGCAGCGTTGAACAAGTGGCGGTGAACACTGAAGCTTTCTTT,CSVEQVAVNTEAFF
TRBJ2-2,NA,NA,TRBV9,TGTGCCAGCAGCGTACCAGGGGAGGGGATACCCACCGGGGAGCTGTTTTTT,CASSVPGEGIPTGELFF
TRBJ1-2,TRBD1,NA,TRBV7-6,TGTGCCCTCTCGACAGGGTATGGCTACACCTTC,CALSTGYGYTF
TRBJ2-1,TRBD2,NA,TRBV9,TGTGCCAGCAGCGTAGCTGGCTACAGGACTAGCGGGCCTGAGCAGTTCTTC,CASSVAGYRTSGPEQFF
TRBJ2-1,TRBD2,NA,TRBV6-2/TRBV6-3,TGTGCCAGCAGTTCTCCTTCCCTGGAGCGGGGCGTCGGGGAGCAGTTCTTC,CASSSPSLERGVGEQFF
TRBJ1-5,TRBD1,once,TRBV28,TGTGCCAGCGTCCTCCAGGGGGCTGGGAATCAGCCCCAGCATTTT,CASVLQGAGNQPQHF
TRBJ1-2,NA,NA,TRBV3-1/TRBV3-2,TGTGCCAGCAGCCAAGGGGTGCAGGGCCCTAGGGAAGGCTACACCTTC,CASSQGVQGPREGYTF
TRBJ1-2,TRBD1,NA,TRBV19,TGTGCCAGTAGAACCGGACAGGGCGAGTCCTATGGCTACACCTTC,CASRTGQGESYGYTF
TRBJ1-1,NA,NA,TRBV6-2/TRBV6-3,TGTGCCAGCAGTTACGCGTACCCGCTGAACACTGAAGCTTTCTTT,CASSYAYPLNTEAFF
TRBJ2-5,NA,NA,TRBV9,TGTGCCAGCAGTAAATCGGGCCAAGAGACCCAGTACTTC,CASSKSGQETQYF
TRBJ2-1,TRBD1,NA,TRBV6-1,TGTGCCAGCAGTGAAGGAAAATTTACAGGGGGCTACAATGAGCAGTTCTTC,CASSEGKFTGGYNEQFF
TRBJ1-2,NA,NA,TRBV18,TGTGCCAGCTCACCTTTGGAGGGGCCGGACTATGGCTACACCTTC,CASSPLEGPDYGYTF
TRBJ2-1,TRBD2,NA,TRBV6-4,TGTGCCAGCAGTGCCGGGACTAGCGGTTCCACCTACAATGAGCAGTTCTTC,CASSAGTSGSTYNEQFF
TRBJ2-1,TRBD2,NA,TRBV2,TGTGCCAGAGGGACTAGCGGGAGTTGGGATGAGCAGTTCTTC,CARGTSGSWDEQFF
TRBJ2-2,TRBD2,NA,TRBV3-1/TRBV3-2,TGTGCCAGCAGCCACACCGGGGGGGCCGCCGGGGAGCTGTTTTTT,CASSHTGGAAGELFF
TRBJ2-5,NA,NA,TRBV7-8,TGTGCCAGCAGCTGGACTGGAGAGACCCAGTACTTC,CASSWTGETQYF
TRBJ2-5,NA,NA,TRBV9,TGTGCCAGCAGCGTAAACCCAACCACTTACCAAGAGACCCAGTACTTC,CASSVNPTTYQETQYF
TRBJ2-1,NA,NA,TRBV7-9,TGTGCCACGGAAAGGGAGTCCTACAATGAGCAGTTCTTC,CATERESYNEQFF
TRBJ1-1,NA,once,TRBV12-5,TGTGCTAGTGGTTTGGTACTGGGGGGGAACACTGAAGCTTTCTTT,CASGLVLGGNTEAFF
TRBJ1-3,NA,NA,TRBV19,TGTGCCAGTCGCGACGGGTACACCATATATTTT,CASRDGYTIYF
TRBJ2-5,TRBD2,NA,TRBV19,TGTGCCAGTAGTATCGGTAGCGGGAGCGGGGTGTTGGAGACCCAGTACTTC,CASSIGSGSGVLETQYF
TRBJ1-2,NA,NA,TRBV7-2,TGTGCCAGCAGCCCATCCGGTGATAACTATGGCTACACCTTC,CASSPSGDNYGYTF
TRBJ1-2,NA,NA,TRBV4-3,TGCGCCAGCAGCCAAGAGGGCAGGGGTAAAGGCTACACCTTC,CASSQEGRGKGYTF
TRBJ2-3,NA,NA,TRBV27,TGTGCCAGCAGTTTAACAGTCACAGATACGCAGTATTTT,CASSLTVTDTQYF
TRBJ2-7,TRBD1,NA,TRBV29-1,TGCAGCGTTGTAGGACAGGGGTACGAGCAGTACTTC,CSVVGQGYEQYF
TRBJ2-1,NA,NA,TRBV6-6,TGTGCCAGCAGCCCCAGGGGGCGGGGGGGGAGCGATGAGCAGTTCTTC,CASSPRGRGGSDEQFF
TRBJ2-2,NA,NA,TRBV24-1,TGTGCCACCAGTGAAAACAGGGGAGGAGCAACCGGGGAGCTGTTTTTT,CATSENRGGATGELFF
TRBJ1-3,NA,NA,TRBV19,TGTGCCAGTAGCGCTACCTTCCGGGAGAGCTCTGGAAACACCATATATTTT,CASSATFRESSGNTIYF
TRBJ1-1,NA,NA,TRBV5-4,TGTGCCAGCAGCTTGAGGCGGGGGATGAACACTGAAGCTTTCTTT,CASSLRRGMNTEAFF
TRBJ2-4,NA,NA,TRBV12-5,TGTGCTAGTGCCCTTAGCGGAGTTGAAAACATTCAGTACTTC,CASALSGVENIQYF
TRBJ1-5,NA,NA,TRBV3-1/TRBV3-2,TGTGCCAGCGCCAACGGGGTCGAGCCCCAGCATTTT,CASANGVEPQHF
TRBJ1-2,NA,NA,TRBV25-1,TGTGCCAGCAGTGACAGGTTGGATAACTATGGCTACACCTTC,CASSDRLDNYGYTF
TRBJ2-1,TRBD1,NA,TRBV19,TGTGCCAGTAGTACGACAGGGTGGTCGCAGTTCTTC,CASSTTGWSQFF
TRBJ1-2,TRBD1,NA,TRBV27,TGTGCCAGCAGTCCCCGGACAGGGTACTCCTATGGCTACACCTTC,CASSPRTGYSYGYTF
TRBJ1-1,NA,NA,TRBV7-2,TGTGCCAGCAGCAGGGGCCGGAACACTGAAGCTTTCTTT,CASSRGRNTEAFF
TRBJ1-4,TRBD1,NA,TRBV14,TGTGCCAGCAGCCTCGACTGGGGACAGGGGACTGAAAAACTGTTTTTT,CASSLDWGQGTEKLFF